Following are 18 T cell receptor beta chains from one sample sequenced in a study of blood T cell repertoires in COVID-19. Here immunoSEQ multiplex PCR was the method, and the copy in TCRdb shows in-frame clones only, minus some. The sample includes about 130,000 clones, over 80% of them seen just once. Sequenced input: peripheral blood. These receptors all stem from a man between 70 and 80 years old with acute or convalescent COVID-19.

V and J are TRBV5-4 and TRBJ1-6, with 8 positions matching TRBD1. CDR3 length equals 16 residues. Germline V gene sequence: CDR1 SGHNT, CDR2 YYREEE (reference sequence). V lost 0 bases, J lost 13 bases, and 12 bases stayed unmatched. CDR3 sequence (DNA): TGTGCCAGCAGCTTGGGGGGGACAGGCCCGCGAAGCCCCCTCCACTTT. The encoded protein is CASSLGGTGPRSPLHF.

Only a few counts were recorded for this clone. The rearrangement uses TRBV29-1 and TRBJ2-1; tentatively, D is TRBD2 (5 bases). Trimming removed 4 bases at V and 0 bases at J, with 16 bases between. CDR1 SQVTM and CDR2 ANQGSEA come from the germline V gene. The CDR3 covers 16 residues. CDR3 amino acids: CSVVNPGMSSYNEQFF. The CDR3 DNA follows: TGCAGCGTTGTTAACCCGGGGATGAGCTCCTACAATGAGCAGTTCTTC.

The chain combines TRBV6-5 with TRBJ2-7; TRBD1 matches 10 bases. Unmatched junction bases numbered 6, after V lost 7 bases and J lost 6 bases. Germline-derived CDR1 and CDR2 are MNHEY and SVGAGI. This CDR3 is built from 13 residues. CDR3 region: CASTPGQGREQYF. The CDR3, as DNA: TGTGCCAGCACCCCGGGACAGGGGCGCGAGCAGTACTTC.

The chain carries TRBV14 and TRBJ1-2, with a tentative D call TRBD1 (6 bases). CDR3 length equals 16 residues. The ends were cut back, 2 bases at V and 4 bases at J, with 17 bases in the middle. Germline values: CDR1 SGHDN, CDR2 FVKESK. CDR3 in DNA: TGTGCCAGCAGCCAACGACGCTGGGGGCTTGGCTATGGCTACACCTTC. Translating it yields CASSQRRWGLGYGYTF.

The gene calls are TRBV18 and TRBJ1-1; no reliable D call. Between the trimmed V and J ends, which lost 2 bases and 4 bases, there was a span of 14 bases. Germline V gene data show CDR1 as KGHSH and CDR2 as LQKENI. The CDR3 covers 15 residues. The CDR3 here is CASSPSEGWGTEAFF. In DNA, the CDR3 is TGTGCCAGCTCACCATCAGAGGGATGGGGCACTGAAGCTTTCTTT.

The rearrangement uses TRBV2 and TRBJ2-7, with D uncertain. The CDR3 totals 12 residues. Looked up from germline, CDR1 is SNHLY and CDR2 is FYNNEI. The V end lost 6 bases, the J end lost 2 bases, and 8 bases lay between the germline ends. This chain's CDR3 is CASRESAYEQYF. The CDR3 nucleotides are TGTGCCAGCAGGGAGAGCGCCTACGAGCAGTACTTC.

This chain links TRBV7-2 with TRBJ2-5; tentatively, D is TRBD2 (6 bases). V lost 2 bases and J lost 5, with 9 bases in between. The CDR3 has 13 amino acids. Germline values: CDR1 SGHTA, CDR2 FQGNSA. CDR3 nucleotides: TGTGCCAGCAGCTTATCCGGGGGTGAGACCCAGTACTTC. It codes for CASSLSGGETQYF.

The rearrangement joins TRBV12-5 to TRBJ1-2; 12 positions match TRBD1. This CDR3 has 15 amino acids. The germline V gene has CDR1 LGHNT and CDR2 FRNRAP. The CDR3 nucleotides are TGTGCCTTGAGGGGGACAGGGGGCGCTTCGGATGGCTACACCTTC. Amino acid sequence: CALRGTGGASDGYTF.

The chain links TRBV19 to TRBJ2-5; TRBD1 matches 7 bases. J gave up 2 bases and V 7 bases, and 10 bases lay outside the gene matches. Germline loops: CDR1 LNHDA, CDR2 SQIVND (reference sequence). This CDR3 has 15 amino acids. As DNA, the CDR3 is TGTGCCAGTACCCAGGCAGGGGGAAAACAAGAGACCCAGTACTTC. It translates to CASTQAGGKQETQYF.

V and J are TRBV2 and TRBJ1-3, with TRBD1 identical over 7 bases. J was trimmed by 2 bases and V by 7 bases; bases with no gene match: 5. The length of the CDR3 is 14 residues. Looked up from germline, CDR1 is SNHLY and CDR2 is FYNNEI. CDR3 sequence reads: CASNYRGTGNTIYF. CDR3 coding DNA: TGTGCCAGCAATTACAGGGGTACTGGAAACACCATATATTTT. Together with reference TRBV2 and TRBJ1-3, the CDR3 gives the full variable domain: EPEVTQTPSHQVTQMGQEVILRCVPISNHLYFYWYRQILGQKVEFLVSFYNNEISEKSEIFDDQFSVERPDGSNFTLKIRSTKLEDSAMYFCASNYRGTGNTIYFGEGSWLTVV.

This chain links TRBV2 with TRBJ2-5; D is perhaps TRBD1 (6 bases). Between the trimmed V and J ends, which lost 4 bases and 4 bases, there was a span of 16 bases. Germline loops: CDR1 SNHLY, CDR2 FYNNEI. The CDR3 covers 15 residues. The CDR3 sequence: CASSGDTRMPETQYF. CDR3 DNA sequence: TGTGCCAGCAGTGGGGACACTCGGATGCCAGAGACCCAGTACTTC.

V is TRBV29-1 and J is TRBJ1-5; TRBD1 aligns across 8 bases. The CDR3 is made up of 14 amino acids. The junction had 5 bases not matched to a gene; V was cut back by 7 bases and J by 0 bases. Germline CDR1 reads SQVTM; CDR2 reads ANQGSEA. CDR3 bases: TGCAGCGCCCGGACAGGGTATAGCAATCAGCCCCAGCATTTT. Protein sequence: CSARTGYSNQPQHF.

The rearrangement links TRBV18 to TRBJ1-1, with 8 bases aligning to TRBD1. The V and J ends lost 6 bases and 1 base, in that order; junction bases with no gene match: 7. Germline V lookup: CDR1 KGHSH, CDR2 LQKENI. The CDR3 has 15 residues. CDR3 loop: CASSRTGSWNTEAFF. DNA of the CDR3: TGTGCCAGCTCGCGGACAGGGTCCTGGAACACTGAAGCTTTCTTT.

V is TRBV2 and J is TRBJ1-1; no definite D call. The CDR3 spans 14 residues. Trimming pared 4 bases from V and 0 bases from J, leaving 9 bases between. The germline CDR1 and CDR2 sequences are SNHLY and FYNNEI. The CDR3 bases are TGTGCCAGCAGTGGAGGCGGTATGAACACTGAAGCTTTCTTT. Its protein product is CASSGGGMNTEAFF. The whole variable domain, remainder taken from reference TRBV2 and TRBJ1-1, is EPEVTQTPSHQVTQMGQEVILRCVPISNHLYFYWYRQILGQKVEFLVSFYNNEISEKSEIFDDQFSVERPDGSNFTLKIRSTKLEDSAMYFCASSGGGMNTEAFFGQGTRLTVV.

V gene TRBV5-1 combines with J gene TRBJ2-3, with 10 bases identical to TRBD1. The CDR3 has 15 amino acids. In germline, CDR1 is SGHRS, CDR2 YFSETQ. V was clipped by 4 bases and J by 4 bases; unmatched bases: 6. CDR3 in amino acids: CASSKAGQGSDTQYF. The CDR3 coding sequence is TGCGCCAGCAGCAAAGCGGGACAGGGGTCAGATACGCAGTATTTT.

This clone appeared many times. This rearrangement joins TRBV19 to TRBJ1-2; TRBD1 matches 8 bases. The CDR3 extends over 14 amino acids. Germline values: CDR1 LNHDA, CDR2 SQIVND (reference sequence). J gave up 4 bases and V 4 bases, and 5 bases lay outside the gene matches. The CDR3 nucleotides are TGTGCCAGTAGTACGACAGGGGAAGCCTATGGCTACACCTTC. It encodes CASSTTGEAYGYTF.

The chain carries TRBV5-1 and TRBJ2-7; 8 bases map to TRBD1. Trimming removed 4 bases from V and 5 bases from J; junction bases left unmatched: 8. The CDR3 is made up of 14 amino acids. Germline CDR1 SGHRS, CDR2 YFSETQ. The CDR3 loop reads CASSPGQGVDEQYF. For the CDR3, the DNA is TGCGCCAGCAGCCCCGGACAGGGCGTTGACGAGCAGTACTTC.

The chain is built from TRBV15 and TRBJ1-6; 9 nucleotides agree with TRBD1. Germline CDR1 and CDR2: LNHNV and YYDKDF (reference sequence). With V trimmed by 0 bases and J by 7 bases, 7 bases remained unmatched. This CDR3 contains 17 residues. As DNA, the CDR3 is TGTGCCACCAGCAGAGATCAGGACAGGGGAGGGAATTCACCCCTCCACTTT. Amino acids: CATSRDQDRGGNSPLHF.